The 18 T cell receptor beta chains presented below share a single source sample, sequenced in a study of monozygotic twins with inflammatory bowel disease (dated by TCRdb to the late 2010s). The library was made by 5' RACE. Instrument on record: Illumina HiSeq 2500. Each CDR3 protein sequence appears as one entry after TCRdb reprocessed the reads, and no DNA is included. For this sample, the table gives over 120,000 distinct CDR3 sequences. Roughly 1.2% of the sample goes to the ten largest clones. The sequenced sample was blood. Receptors originate from a human donor with ulcerative colitis or Crohn's disease, or a healthy co-twin of an affected twin (not recorded which).

The chain joins TRBV7-2 to TRBJ2-3; TCRdb designates TRBD1, a call that cannot be tested without DNA. The CDR3 runs 16 residues. Germline loops: CDR1 SGHTA, CDR2 FQGNSA. The CDR3: CASSVLGQASTDTQYF.

The chain has TRBV24-1 and TRBJ2-5; the TRBD2 assignment by TCRdb is unverifiable without DNA. Germline V gene sequence: CDR1 KGHDR, CDR2 SFDVKD. The CDR3 runs to 16 residues. Here the CDR3 reads CATSDRSGRAGETQYF.

This chain connects TRBV20-1 to TRBJ2-3; lacking DNA, the TRBD2 call made by TCRdb goes unchecked. Germline loops: CDR1 DFQATT, CDR2 SNEGSKA (reference sequence). The CDR3 extends over 16 amino acids. CDR3 sequence reads: CSARDMPSGSSDTQYF.

The V call is TRBV5-1, the J call TRBJ2-5; the TCRdb call, TRBD2, lacks DNA for checking. Per the germline V gene, CDR1 is SGHRS and CDR2 is YFSETQ. The CDR3 is 14 residues long. This CDR3 is CASSFGDFQETQYF.

The chain couples TRBV20-1 to TRBJ2-1. Per the germline V gene, CDR1 is DFQATT and CDR2 is SNEGSKA (reference sequence). This CDR3 has 14 residues. CDR3 protein: CSAHKFPSYNEQFF.

This sequence joins TRBV7-6 and TRBJ2-5. The CDR3 is 14 amino acids. Germline V gene lookup returns CDR1 SGHVS and CDR2 FNYEAQ. CDR3 in amino acids: CASSLADGQETQYF.

V is TRBV20-1 and J is TRBJ1-1. CDR3 length: 14 residues. Germline V gives CDR1 DFQATT, CDR2 SNEGSKA (reference sequence). Here the CDR3 reads CSAVRQTMNTEAFF.

V gene TRBV6-2 or TRBV6-3 combines with J gene TRBJ2-1. This CDR3 is 14 amino acids long. Germline V CDR1 and CDR2: MNHEY, SVGEGT. CDR3 residues: CASSYSNNQDEQFF.

The chain joins TRBV7-9 to TRBJ1-6; the D call from TCRdb, TRBD1, cannot be confirmed without DNA. Germline V gives CDR1 SEHNR, CDR2 FQNEAQ (reference sequence). CDR3 length equals 14 residues. CDR3 amino acids: CASSLTGDNSPLHF.

The CDR3 protein is CASSLEGEFYEQYF. The chain uses TRBV5-1 and TRBJ2-7; TCRdb's D call of TRBD2 is untestable without DNA. The CDR3 contains 14 residues. CDR1 is SGHRS and CDR2 is YFSETQ in the germline V gene. The full variable domain, with the rest looked up from reference TRBV5-1 and TRBJ2-7, is KAGVTQTPRYLIKTRGQQVTLSCSPISGHRSVSWYQQTPGQGLQFLFEYFSETQRNKGNFPGRFSGRQFSNSRSEMNVSTLELGDSALYLCASSLEGEFYEQYFGPGTRLTVT.

The chain couples TRBV9 to TRBJ1-2; TCRdb's D call, TRBD1, is unchecked because there is no DNA. Germline CDR1 and CDR2: SGDLS and YYNGEE. This CDR3 is built from 14 residues. This CDR3 is CASSVSWDNLGYTF.

The chain is built from TRBV5-1 and TRBJ2-7; TCRdb selects TRBD1, and the lack of DNA leaves this call unchecked. This CDR3 contains 14 residues. Germline lookup yields CDR1 SGHRS and CDR2 YFSETQ. The CDR3 is CASSLTGTAYEQYF.

The chain carries TRBV5-4 and TRBJ1-1; the TCRdb call, TRBD1, lacks DNA for checking. CDR3 size: 14 residues. Per germline, CDR1 SGHNT and CDR2 YYREEE (reference sequence). CDR3 loop: CASSLQGILTEAFF. The full variable domain, rest sourced from reference TRBV5-4 and TRBJ1-1, is ETGVTQSPTHLIKTRGQQVTLRCSSQSGHNTVSWYQQALGQGPQFIFQYYREEENGRGNFPPRFSGLQFPNYSSELNVNALELDDSALYLCASSLQGILTEAFFGQGTRLTVV.

The V and J genes are TRBV28 and TRBJ1-6; TCRdb reports TRBD1, a call that lacks DNA to check it against. In germline, CDR1 is MDHEN, CDR2 SYDVKM. This CDR3 is 18 amino acids long. The CDR3 protein is CASSPRAARSSYNSPLHF.

This sequence joins TRBV20-1 and TRBJ2-1; the TRBD1 assignment by TCRdb is unverifiable without DNA. The CDR3 sequence is 14 residues long. Germline values: CDR1 DFQATT, CDR2 SNEGSKA (reference sequence). This chain's CDR3 is CSAINRASYNEQFF.

V and J are TRBV7-9 and TRBJ1-1. The CDR3 is 14 amino acids. Germline V gene data show CDR1 as SEHNR and CDR2 as FQNEAQ (reference sequence). The CDR3 here is CASSFNRDLEGAFF.

The V and J genes are TRBV10-1 and TRBJ1-1; as DNA is missing, the TRBD1 call by TCRdb cannot be tested. The CDR3 is made up of 13 amino acids. The germline CDR1 and CDR2 sequences are WNHNN and SYGVQD (reference sequence). CDR3: CASSEPGRPEAFF.

V and J are TRBV28 and TRBJ2-7. The CDR3 is made up of 12 amino acids. Germline assignment: CDR1 MDHEN and CDR2 SYDVKM. CDR3 residues: CASSLSPLEQYF.